This T cell receptor (beta chain) was observed in a study of cytomegalovirus exposure and HLA in healthy donors. Per the germline V gene, CDR1 is MNHEY and CDR2 is SVGAGI. V lost 6 bases, J lost 1 base, and 2 bases stayed unmatched. The CDR3 is 14 residues long. The PCR used 60 Vbeta and 13 Jbeta primers. Only in-frame clones appear in the TCRdb table, and some are missing; sequencing was by immunoSEQ multiplex PCR. The repertoire holds roughly 140,000 clones, with approximately 70% as singletons. This clone was recorded a few times. This chain links TRBV6-5 with TRBJ2-3; the match to TRBD1 covers 9 bases. Source material: PBMCs. The origin of this receptor is a human donor in good health. The CDR3 reads CASSRTGGTDTQYF. The CDR3 DNA reads as TGTGCCAGCAGCCGGACAGGGGGCACAGATACGCAGTATTTT.